These 20 T cell receptor beta chains were sequenced from one sample in a study of T-cell reconstitution after alpha-beta-depleted transplantation in children. The library targeted TCRbeta and was prepared with unique molecular identifiers. TCRdb processed the PCR reads anew with MiXCR; each CDR3 protein has one entry. Here the sample spans approximately 800,000 distinct CDR3 sequences, 15% to 20% being singletons. The material sequenced was PBMCs, mostly from graft donor cells, taken 360 days after TCRalphabeta/CD19-depleted stem cell transplant. The source of these receptors is a male patient younger than 18 who had a stem cell transplant for acute lymphoblastic leukemia, so the T cells may come from the graft donor.

This sequence joins TRBV15 and TRBJ2-7; no clear D. This CDR3 contains 17 residues. From germline, CDR1 is LNHNV and CDR2 YYDKDF (reference sequence). The V and J ends lost 3 bases and 1 base respectively, with 19 bases between them. The CDR3 sequence is CATSRGFYYDQSYEQYF. For the CDR3, the DNA is TGTGCCACCAGCAGGGGATTCTATTATGACCAGTCCTACGAGCAGTACTTC.

V is TRBV3-1 and J is TRBJ2-1; 10 bases fit TRBD2. Trimming cost V 11 bases and J 2 bases; bases outside gene matches: 12. Germline V gene data show CDR1 as LGHDT and CDR2 as YNNKEL (reference sequence). The CDR3 consists of 16 residues. This CDR3 reads CASSKLAGVPYNEQFF. CDR3 sequence (DNA): TGTGCCTCCTCCAAGCTAGCGGGAGTCCCCTACAATGAGCAGTTCTTC.

This chain connects TRBV11-2 to TRBJ2-5, with TRBD2 matching over 10 bases. Per the germline V gene, CDR1 is SGHAT and CDR2 is FQNNGV. V lost 1 base and J lost 2; bases outside the gene matches: 13. The CDR3 loop spans 19 amino acids. DNA of the CDR3: TGTGCCAGCAGCTTAGTCCAGATTTTTAGCGGGAGGACGCAAGAGACCCAGTACTTC. The encoded protein is CASSLVQIFSGRTQETQYF.

This clonotype was recorded a few times. V gene TRBV6-5 combines with J gene TRBJ2-1; 10 positions agree with TRBD2. J lost 8 bases, V lost 2 bases, and 9 bases had no gene match. The CDR3 is 16 amino acids. CDR1 is MNHEY, CDR2 SVGAGI, per germline. The CDR3 DNA follows: TGTGCCAGCAGTTACCCTGAGCGGGAGGGCCGAGATGAGCAGTTCTTC. Its translation is CASSYPEREGRDEQFF.

The table lists this clonotype with many counts. The V call is TRBV20-1, the J call TRBJ1-1; TRBD1 matches at 9 bases. Germline loops: CDR1 DFQATT, CDR2 SNEGSKA (reference sequence). J gave up 1 base and V 3 bases, and 9 bases lay outside the gene matches. The CDR3 is 16 residues long. The chain's CDR3 is CSASPGTGYGNTEAFF. The CDR3 DNA is TGCAGTGCTAGTCCCGGGACAGGGTATGGGAACACTGAAGCTTTCTTT.

DNA of the CDR3: TGTGCCACCAGTGATTTCCAGCGGGAGACCTACAATGAGCAGTTCTTC. Its translation is CATSDFQRETYNEQFF. The chain combines TRBV24-1 with TRBJ2-1; 8 positions agree with TRBD2. Germline V lookup: CDR1 KGHDR, CDR2 SFDVKD. This CDR3 is built from 16 residues. J gave up 2 bases and V 1 base, and 3 bases lay outside the gene matches.

The sample holds many counts of this clonotype. This chain joins TRBV5-1 and TRBJ2-7, with 8 nucleotides matching TRBD2. V was clipped by 2 bases and J by 3 bases; unmatched bases: 16. CDR3 size: 18 residues. Germline CDR1 SGHRS, CDR2 YFSETQ. CDR3 sequence (DNA): TGCGCCAGCAGCTTAAGACTAGCGACAACCGTTTGGGGCTACGAGCAGTACTTC. It translates to CASSLRLATTVWGYEQYF.

This sequence joins TRBV2 and TRBJ1-1; D possibly corresponds to TRBD1 (6 bases). Germline assignment: CDR1 SNHLY and CDR2 FYNNEI. The CDR3 totals 16 residues. Trimming stripped 2 bases from V and 7 bases from J, with 20 bases between. Written as DNA, the CDR3 is TGTGCCAGCAGTGAAAGTACCGGGGGGCGAAAGGGTGAAGCTTTCTTT. It yields the protein CASSESTGGRKGEAFF.

This clonotype was found many times. The J gene is TRBJ2-1, the V gene TRBV9, with a weak D call TRBD1 (5 bases). Germline V gene data show CDR1 as SGDLS and CDR2 as YYNGEE. CDR3 length equals 15 residues. V was trimmed by 3 bases and J by 0 bases, leaving 10 bases between them. CDR3 protein: CASSGRDSSYNEQFF. The CDR3 DNA reads as TGTGCCAGCAGCGGGAGAGACAGCTCCTACAATGAGCAGTTCTTC.

This clonotype was recorded at least ten times. V is TRBV12-3 or TRBV12-4 and J is TRBJ2-2, with D tentatively TRBD1 (6 bases). The CDR3 covers 13 residues. V was shortened by 6 bases and J by 5 bases, with 10 bases between the two germline ends. The CDR3 is CASREQGTGELFF. The CDR3 DNA reads TGTGCCAGCAGGGAACAGGGAACCGGGGAGCTGTTTTTT.

The genes are TRBV2 and TRBJ2-6; 8 bases map to TRBD2. J was trimmed by 1 base and V by 7 bases; bases with no gene match: 3. Germline V gene sequence: CDR1 SNHLY, CDR2 FYNNEI. The CDR3 covers 15 residues. In nucleotides, the CDR3 is TGTGCCAGCAAAACTAGCGGATCTGGGGCCAACGTCCTGACTTTC. Translated: CASKTSGSGANVLTF.

This clonotype was recorded a few times. The rearrangement uses TRBV7-9 and TRBJ1-1, with 7 nucleotides matching TRBD1. Per germline, CDR1 SEHNR and CDR2 FQNEAQ (reference sequence). V lost 5 bases to trimming and J lost 8 bases; unmatched junction nucleotides: 8. The CDR3 consists of 13 residues. The CDR3 spells CASSLRQGQEAFF. The CDR3 DNA sequence: TGTGCCAGCAGCCTCCGACAGGGCCAGGAAGCTTTCTTT.

This clonotype was detected a few times. The rearrangement uses TRBV27 and TRBJ2-7; TRBD2 is a possible D gene (6 bases). The V end lost 3 bases, the J end lost 7 bases, and 13 bases lay between the germline ends. CDR1 is MNHEY and CDR2 is SMNVEV in the germline V gene (reference sequence). CDR3 length: 13 amino acids. The CDR3 region is CASSFGGAREQYF. CDR3 bases: TGTGCCAGCAGTTTCGGAGGGGCGAGGGAGCAGTACTTC.

The rearrangement uses TRBV20-1 and TRBJ2-3, with D hard to call. This CDR3 has 15 amino acids. Germline CDR1 and CDR2: DFQATT and SNEGSKA (reference sequence). V lost 4 bases to trimming and J lost 0 bases, with 14 bases between them. The CDR3 sequence: CSAIPRSSSTDTQYF. The CDR3, as DNA: TGCAGTGCTATCCCCCGGTCATCTAGCACAGATACGCAGTATTTT.

This clonotype was seen a handful of times. The rearrangement joins TRBV4-2 to TRBJ2-5, with no clear D. The CDR3 has 15 residues. Trimming cost V 0 bases and J 4 bases, with 12 bases left between them. Germline V gene lookup returns CDR1 LGHNA and CDR2 YNFKEQ. CDR3 DNA: TGTGCCAGCAGCCAAGATTACCGAGTGGGAGAGACCCAGTACTTC. As protein: CASSQDYRVGETQYF.

This clonotype was observed a handful of times. J is TRBJ1-5 and V is TRBV21-1; whether TRBD1, the table's D call, matches the DNA was not checked. TRBV21-1 is an annotated pseudogene. The length of the CDR3 is 14 residues. CDR3 loop: CASTSGQSNQPQHF. The CDR3 region has the DNA TGTGCCAGCACGTCGGGGCAGAGTAATCAGCCCCAGCATTTT.

This clonotype was found a few times. The gene calls are TRBV6-2 or TRBV6-3 and TRBJ2-5; perhaps D is TRBD1 or TRBD2 (5 bases each). V was trimmed by 6 bases and J by 2 bases, leaving 16 bases between them. This CDR3 is built from 15 residues. The germline CDR1 and CDR2 sequences are MNHEY and SVGEGT. The CDR3 here is CASSHPGTRQETQYF. CDR3 coding DNA: TGTGCCAGCAGCCACCCTGGGACCAGACAAGAGACCCAGTACTTC.

This clonotype turned up a few times. This chain's CDR3 is CASSLALVPGGSSDTQYF. In DNA form, the CDR3 reads TGCGCCAGCAGCTTGGCACTTGTGCCAGGGGGCAGCTCAGATACGCAGTATTTT. The V call is TRBV5-1, the J call TRBJ2-3; 8 bases are a match to TRBD1. Looked up from germline, CDR1 is SGHRS and CDR2 is YFSETQ. The CDR3 contains 18 residues. V gave up 0 bases and J gave up 4 bases; unmatched junction bases: 13.

The gene calls are TRBV29-1 and TRBJ2-4, with 14 bases fitting TRBD2. The CDR3 runs 19 residues. CDR1 is SQVTM, CDR2 ANQGSEA, per germline. V lost 7 bases, J lost 0 bases, and 14 bases stayed unmatched. The CDR3 region is CSAPGLAGALVIAKNIQYF. The DNA of the CDR3 is TGCAGCGCCCCGGGACTAGCGGGGGCCCTCGTCATAGCCAAAAACATTCAGTACTTC.

The table lists this clonotype with a few counts. The V and J genes are TRBV11-2 and TRBJ2-7; D gene ambiguous. Trimming removed 6 bases at V and 6 bases at J, with 24 bases between. The CDR3 has 16 residues. Germline V CDR1 and CDR2: SGHAT, FQNNGV. The DNA of the CDR3 is TGTGCCAGCAGGCCTAGGGTAGTTGAGAAAATGGTCGAGCAGTACTTC. It translates to CASRPRVVEKMVEQYF.